These 9 T cell receptor beta chains were all obtained from the same sample, sequenced in a study of T cell responses to AZD1222 COVID-19 vaccine. Assay: immunoSEQ multiplex PCR; the TCRdb copy retains only in-frame clones and omits some. The sample consists of 45,000 to 55,000 clones, around 80% of them appearing once. This material consisted of peripheral blood, taken on day 0 of AZD1222 vaccination. Every receptor here comes from an adult in good health.

The genes are TRBV27 and TRBJ2-3; 7 positions agree with TRBD2. V lost 0 bases, J lost 5 bases, and 5 bases stayed unmatched. Germline V gives CDR1 MNHEY, CDR2 SMNVEV (reference sequence). The CDR3 spans 15 residues. In DNA, the CDR3 is TGTGCCAGCAGTTTATCCGGACTAGGGCGAGATACGCAGTATTTT. It is translated as CASSLSGLGRDTQYF.

The chain joins TRBV6-5 to TRBJ1-2; no clear D. The CDR3 has 14 residues. CDR1 and CDR2 (germline): MNHEY, SVGAGI. The ends were cut back, 7 bases at V and 0 bases at J, with 12 bases in the middle. CDR3 loop: CASTSMLANYGYTF. The DNA for the CDR3 is TGTGCCAGCACCTCGATGTTAGCTAACTATGGCTACACCTTC.

The gene calls are TRBV2 and TRBJ2-2; D is unresolved. Germline values: CDR1 SNHLY, CDR2 FYNNEI. This CDR3 region has 13 residues. V lost 6 bases, J lost 4 bases, and 9 bases lay in between. The CDR3 DNA sequence: TGTGCCAGCAGGTCTGAAGGCACCGGGGAGCTGTTTTTT. The encoded protein is CASRSEGTGELFF.

This rearrangement joins TRBV29-1 to TRBJ1-1, with 9 bases that match TRBD1. The ends lost 7 bases at V and 4 bases at J; junction bases unmatched: 13. The CDR3 has 15 amino acids. Germline-derived CDR1 and CDR2 are SQVTM and ANQGSEA. DNA of the CDR3: TGCAGCGCCCGGACCGGGACAGGGCTCTTCACTGAAGCTTTCTTT. It specifies CSARTGTGLFTEAFF.

The rearrangement links TRBV7-2 to TRBJ2-5; TRBD2 matches at 7 bases. The CDR3 runs 13 residues. Trimming cost V 5 bases and J 6 bases; bases outside gene matches: 6. In germline, CDR1 is SGHTA, CDR2 FQGNSA. The CDR3 DNA reads as TGTGCCAGCAGCGCCAGGACTAGGCAGACCCAGTACTTC. Its protein is CASSARTRQTQYF.

The genes are TRBV6-5 and TRBJ2-5; D possibly corresponds to TRBD1 (6 bases). V lost 2 bases and J lost 5, with 15 bases in between. The CDR3 contains 15 residues. Germline CDR1 and CDR2: MNHEY and SVGAGI. CDR3 nucleotide sequence: TGTGCCAGCAGTTACGGGGCAGGGGTCTTGGAGACCCAGTACTTC. Its protein is CASSYGAGVLETQYF.

The genes are TRBV18 and TRBJ2-5; D may be TRBD2 (5 bases). The CDR3 spans 14 residues. The germline CDR1 and CDR2 sequences are KGHSH and LQKENI. Trimming stripped 3 bases from V and 5 bases from J, with 13 bases between. CDR3 coding DNA: TGTGCCAGCTCACCGTACGGGAAATCGGAGACCCAGTACTTC. Protein product: CASSPYGKSETQYF. Filled out from reference TRBV18 and TRBJ2-5, the complete variable domain reads NAGVMQNPRHLVRRRGQEARLRCSPMKGHSHVYWYRQLPEEGLKFMVYLQKENIIDESGMPKERFSAEFPKEGPSILRIQQVVRGDSAAYFCASSPYGKSETQYFGPGTRLLVL.

The CDR3 reads CASSIQNLNRPQHF. The CDR3 DNA is TGTGCCAGTAGTATTCAAAACCTCAATCGCCCCCAGCATTTT. The rearrangement uses TRBV19 and TRBJ1-5, with D hard to call. With 3 bases removed from V and 10 bases from J, the gap between germline ends came to 16 bases. The CDR3 has 14 amino acids. The V gene's germline CDR1 is LNHDA and CDR2 SQIVND (reference sequence).

CDR3 region: CASSRLAGYEQYF. CDR3 DNA: TGTGCCAGCAGCCGCCTAGCGGGGTACGAGCAGTACTTC. The chain has TRBV7-6 and TRBJ2-7, with 9 bases lining up with TRBD2. Germline loops: CDR1 SGHVS, CDR2 FNYEAQ. The CDR3 is made up of 13 amino acids. V was clipped by 5 bases and J by 4 bases; unmatched bases: 3.